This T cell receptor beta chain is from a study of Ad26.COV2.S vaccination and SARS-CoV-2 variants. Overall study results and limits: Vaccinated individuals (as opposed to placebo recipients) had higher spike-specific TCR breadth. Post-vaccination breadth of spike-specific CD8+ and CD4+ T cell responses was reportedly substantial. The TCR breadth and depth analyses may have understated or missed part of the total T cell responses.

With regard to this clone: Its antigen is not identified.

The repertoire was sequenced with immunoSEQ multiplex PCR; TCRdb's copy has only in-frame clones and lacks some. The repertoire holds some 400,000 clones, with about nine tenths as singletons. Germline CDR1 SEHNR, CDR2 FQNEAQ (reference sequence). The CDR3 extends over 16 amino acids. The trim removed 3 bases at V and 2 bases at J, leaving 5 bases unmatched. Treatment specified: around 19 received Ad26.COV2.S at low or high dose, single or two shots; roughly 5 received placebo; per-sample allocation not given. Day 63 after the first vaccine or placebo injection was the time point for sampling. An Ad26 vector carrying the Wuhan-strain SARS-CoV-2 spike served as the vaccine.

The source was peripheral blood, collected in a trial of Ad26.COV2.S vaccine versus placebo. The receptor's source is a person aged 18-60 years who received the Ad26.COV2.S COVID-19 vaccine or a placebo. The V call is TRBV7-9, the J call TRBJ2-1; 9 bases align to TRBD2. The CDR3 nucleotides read TGTGCCAGCAGCTTGCGACTAGCGGCCCCCTACAATGAGCAGTTCTTC. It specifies CASSLRLAAPYNEQFF.